The 4 T cell receptor beta chains below all came from one sample that was sequenced in a study of OX40 agonist ivuxolimab in advanced cancers. Data came from immunoSEQ multiplex PCR; TCRdb stores just in-frame clones and leaves some out. The data hold 45,000 to 65,000 clones, with approximately 90% observed a single time. The sequenced sample was CD4+ or CD8+ T cells sorted from blood, obtained in a trial of the OX40 agonist ivuxolimab. The source of these receptors is an adult with an advanced solid tumor such as melanoma, head and neck, liver or kidney cancer.

The chain combines TRBV27 with TRBJ2-1; 8 nucleotides align to TRBD2. The junction had 2 bases not matched to a gene; V was cut back by 0 bases and J by 7 bases. CDR3 length: 14 residues. Looked up from germline, CDR1 is MNHEY and CDR2 is SMNVEV (reference sequence). The CDR3 region is CASSLSGGRNEQFF. The CDR3, as DNA: TGTGCCAGCAGTTTATCGGGCGGGAGGAATGAGCAGTTCTTC.

The chain employs TRBV7-6 and TRBJ1-6, with D tentatively TRBD1 (6 bases). The V gene's germline CDR1 is SGHVS and CDR2 FNYEAQ. This CDR3 comprises 16 residues. V gave up 0 bases and J gave up 10 bases, with 16 bases separating them. This chain's CDR3 is CASSLAGGDYVSPLHF. DNA of the CDR3: TGTGCCAGCAGCTTAGCGGGGGGCGACTATGTGTCACCCCTCCACTTT.

About this clone: At one of its ends the junction is not consistent with the germline gene, which may arise from a read error. This chain joins TRBV7-7 and TRBJ2-1; 7 positions match TRBD1. This CDR3 is built from 14 residues. Germline CDR1 reads SSHAT; CDR2 reads FNYEAQ (reference sequence). The CDR3 here is CASSLEGMGDRQFF. CDR3 coding DNA: TGTGCTAGCAGCTTAGAGGGGATGGGGGACAGGCAGTTCTTC.

This chain connects TRBV13 to TRBJ2-1; TRBD2 matches 7 bases. The V gene's germline CDR1 is PRHDT and CDR2 FYEKMQ (reference sequence). V gave up 3 bases and J gave up 4 bases; unmatched junction bases: 3. The CDR3 consists of 14 residues. Here the CDR3 reads CASSLAGAYNEQFF. CDR3 DNA: TGTGCCAGCAGCTTGGCGGGAGCTTACAATGAGCAGTTCTTC.